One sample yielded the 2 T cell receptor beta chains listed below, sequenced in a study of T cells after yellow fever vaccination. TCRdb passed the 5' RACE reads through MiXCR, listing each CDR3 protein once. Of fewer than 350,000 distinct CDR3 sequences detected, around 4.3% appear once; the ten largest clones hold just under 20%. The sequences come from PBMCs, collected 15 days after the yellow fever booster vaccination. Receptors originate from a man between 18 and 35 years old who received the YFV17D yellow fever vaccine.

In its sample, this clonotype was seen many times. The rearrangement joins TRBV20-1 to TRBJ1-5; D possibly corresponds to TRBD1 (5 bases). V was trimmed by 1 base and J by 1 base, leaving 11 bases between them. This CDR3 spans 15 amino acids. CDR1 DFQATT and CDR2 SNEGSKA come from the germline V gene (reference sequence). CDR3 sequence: CSARVREGSNQPQHF. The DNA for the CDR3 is TGCAGTGCTAGAGTCAGGGAGGGCAGCAATCAGCCCCAGCATTTT.

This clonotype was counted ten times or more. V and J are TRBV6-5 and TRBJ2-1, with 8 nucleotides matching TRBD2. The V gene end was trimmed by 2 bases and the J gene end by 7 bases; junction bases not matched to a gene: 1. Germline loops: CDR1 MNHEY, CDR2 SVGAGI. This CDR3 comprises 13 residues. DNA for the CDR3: TGTGCCAGCAGTTACCCGGGGGGGAATGAGCAGTTCTTC. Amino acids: CASSYPGGNEQFF.